The rows below give T cell receptor beta chains drawn from one sample of a study of T-cell reconstitution after alpha-beta-depleted transplantation in children. TCRdb called the PCR reads again in MiXCR, with one record for every CDR3 protein. The sample contains around 700,000 distinct CDR3 sequences, roughly 14% of which appear only once. The source material was PBMCs, sampled before TCRalphabeta/CD19-depleted stem cell transplant. These receptors all come from a girl aged 2 to 9 with congenital amegakaryocytic thrombocytopenia, due to receive a stem cell transplant. CDR3s include the opening cysteine and the closing phenylalanine or tryptophan. The D gene is left open where the match is weak. Size tells how often a clone was seen (once, few, many) or the class of an expanded clone, and some rows leave it out.

>TRBJ1-1|TRBV3-1|many|TRBD1
TGTGCCAGCAGACCGGGACAGGGCATTTGGGGGTCCTTCTTT
CASRPGQGIWGSFF
>TRBJ2-2|TRBV12-3/TRBV12-4|few|-
TGTGCCAGCAGTCCCCTTAGGGAGCTGTTTTTT
CASSPLRELFF
>TRBJ1-2|TRBV18|-|-
TGTGCCAGCTCACCACCCCCAGGACCCTATGGCTACACCTTC
CASSPPPGPYGYTF
>TRBJ2-2|TRBV7-2|-|-
TGTGCCAGCAGCTTAGTGGGCAGGGGCTCTAACACCGGGGAGCTGTTTTTT
CASSLVGRGSNTGELFF
>TRBJ2-1|TRBV5-5|-|-
TGTGCCAGCAGCGTGGAGGGATCCGATGAGCAGTTCTTC
CASSVEGSDEQFF
>TRBJ2-1|TRBV5-1|many|-
TGCGCCAGCAGCTTGGGCCAGGGAAGCCCTAGCAATACAGAGCAGTTCTTC
CASSLGQGSPSNTEQFF
>TRBJ2-1|TRBV20-1|many|-
TGCAGTGCCAGTGCCTACCTGGGGCTCTACAATGAGCAGTTCTTC
CSASAYLGLYNEQFF
>TRBJ1-3|TRBV6-1|many|-
TGTGCCAGCAGGACCGGACTTGACTCTGGAAACACCATATATTTT
CASRTGLDSGNTIYF
>TRBJ2-7|TRBV20-1|many|-
TGCAGTGCTACCTCAACCGGGTCCTACTACGAGCAGTACTTC
CSATSTGSYYEQYF
>TRBJ2-1|TRBV20-1|-|TRBD2
TGCAGTGCTAGAGATCCCTGGGGGGGTAGCGGGAGGGCCCATGAGCAGTTCTTC
CSARDPWGGSGRAHEQFF
>TRBJ2-3|TRBV5-1|many|-
TGCGCCAGCAGCTTGGCCGAGGGTAGCACAGATACGCAGTATTTT
CASSLAEGSTDTQYF